This TCR beta chain was sequenced during a study of control samples from healthy donors and cancer patients. The length of the CDR3 is 15 residues. CDR1 and CDR2 from the germline V gene are SGHTA and FQGTGA. Trimming stripped 6 bases from V and 6 bases from J, with 20 bases between. Measured with immunoSEQ multiplex PCR; TCRdb has only the in-frame clones, and not every one. The sample has some 99,000 clones; roughly 89% are singletons. V gene TRBV7-3 combines with J gene TRBJ1-1; D is ambiguous. The sequenced material came from blood. This receptor was obtained from a woman between 50 and 59 years old in good health. CDR3 protein: CASRATPSRVSEAFF. The CDR3 DNA reads TGTGCCAGCAGAGCAACGCCGTCAAGGGTCTCTGAAGCTTTCTTT.